This TCR beta chain was found in a study of blood T cell repertoires in COVID-19. Study context: Sites across the United States, Italy and Spain contributed samples from acute and convalescent COVID-19. PBMCs, B-cell-depleted T cells, or T cells provided the cDNA or gDNA that made up the material.

Participant ages covered about 18 to 90 years across 24 US areas. Only in-frame clones appear in the TCRdb table, and some are missing; sequencing was by immunoSEQ multiplex PCR. This sample has 180,000 or so clones, with approximately 84% found just once. This CDR3 comprises 15 residues. The V gene's germline CDR1 is SGHRS and CDR2 YFSETQ. Trimming cost V 2 bases and J 4 bases; bases outside gene matches: 4. This receptor was identified in a human donor with acute COVID-19. The donor label of this sample is uncertain. Material for sequencing was PBMCs or T cells enriched from blood (not recorded which). The genes are TRBV5-1 and TRBJ2-1; 9 nucleotides match TRBD2. The CDR3 sequence is CASSFLSGGYNEQFF. DNA of the CDR3: TGCGCCAGCAGCTTCCTTAGCGGGGGATACAATGAGCAGTTCTTC.